Below, 5 T cell receptor beta chains from the same sample are listed, as sequenced in a study of T cell repertoires in cytomegalovirus infection. In TCRdb, the reads were re-called with MiXCR into one record per CDR3 protein. The table lists fewer than 300,000 distinct CDR3 sequences, about 25% of them singletons. The sequencing input was PBMCs. These receptors were collected from a human donor in good health (CMV status not recorded). Some clones in this sample may be carry-over from other donors' samples.

This rearrangement joins TRBV10-1 to TRBJ2-5; D unclear. CDR3 size: 13 residues. Trimming cost V 4 bases and J 5 bases, with 11 bases left between them. Per germline, CDR1 WNHNN and CDR2 SYGVQD (reference sequence). CDR3 nucleotide sequence: TGCGCCAGCAGTGGGACGGTCGAGGAGACCCAGTACTTC. Its protein is CASSGTVEETQYF.

This rearrangement joins TRBV28 to TRBJ1-1; maybe TRBD1 (5 bases). The V gene's germline CDR1 is MDHEN and CDR2 SYDVKM. The CDR3 spans 17 residues. Trimming took off 5 bases at V and 1 base at J, with 20 bases between the two ends. CDR3 bases: TGTGCCAGCAGTCAATCTGGCCACGGGACTTGGAACACTGAAGCTTTCTTT. It yields the protein CASSQSGHGTWNTEAFF.

V usage is TRBV18 and J usage is TRBJ1-4; D is ambiguous. Trimming removed 0 bases at V and 8 bases at J, with 7 bases between. The CDR3 sequence is 13 residues long. CDR1 and CDR2 (germline): KGHSH, LQKENI. The CDR3 DNA sequence: TGTGCCAGCTCACCACCGTCAGAGGAAAAACTGTTTTTT. Residues: CASSPPSEEKLFF.

This clonotype occurred a few times. This chain links TRBV28 with TRBJ1-2, with a tentative D call TRBD1 (5 bases). This CDR3 region has 14 residues. Germline V gives CDR1 MDHEN, CDR2 SYDVKM. Between the trimmed V and J ends, which lost 5 bases and 2 bases, there was a span of 12 bases. The CDR3 DNA sequence: TGTGCCAGCAGTCCCGGGGACTACAACTATGGCTACACCTTC. It translates to CASSPGDYNYGYTF.

This clonotype was seen only a few times. The chain has TRBV6-1 and TRBJ1-5; 9 bases agree with TRBD1. The CDR3 loop spans 13 amino acids. V lost 7 bases, J lost 7 bases, and 5 bases stayed unmatched. Per germline, CDR1 MNHNS and CDR2 SASEGT. The CDR3 protein is CASIGDRVQPQHF. Written as DNA, the CDR3 is TGTGCCAGCATTGGGGACAGGGTCCAGCCCCAGCATTTT.